One and the same sample provided the 12 T cell receptor beta chains below, sequenced in a study of identical twins. Each CDR3 protein gets one entry after TCRdb re-called the 5' RACE reads with MiXCR. The sample consists of under 1 million distinct CDR3 sequences, approximately 13% of them appearing once. In addition, the sample was reused for a study of yellow fever vaccine responses in identical twins.

What was sequenced was PBMCs. The origin of the receptors is a woman aged 18-29 years in good health.

The chain combines TRBV12-3 or TRBV12-4 with TRBJ1-5; 7 nucleotides match TRBD1. The CDR3 contains 14 residues. J lost 9 bases, V lost 6 bases, and 11 bases had no gene match. CDR3 nucleotide sequence: TGTGCCAGCAGCTCCCGACAGGGAGGCGCGCCCCAGCATTTT. As protein: CASSSRQGGAPQHF.

The sample holds a few counts of this clonotype. The genes are TRBV9 and TRBJ2-1, with D perhaps TRBD2 (6 bases). CDR3 length: 16 residues. Germline V lookup: CDR1 SGDLS, CDR2 YYNGEE. V lost 0 bases and J lost 3, with 13 bases in between. The CDR3 nucleotides are TGTGCCAGCAGCGTAGATAGCGGTGACTACTACAATGAGCAGTTCTTC. Its protein is CASSVDSGDYYNEQFF.

This clonotype was detected only a few times. The rearrangement uses TRBV20-1 and TRBJ2-2; TRBD2 aligns across 9 bases. Germline values: CDR1 DFQATT, CDR2 SNEGSKA (reference sequence). The CDR3 has 16 amino acids. The V segment lost 1 base and the J segment 4 bases; nucleotides outside the gene matches: 7. This chain's CDR3 is CSARGRAGGVTGELFF. The CDR3 nucleotides read TGCAGTGCTAGAGGTCGAGCGGGAGGTGTCACCGGGGAGCTGTTTTTT.

This clonotype was observed a few times. The gene calls are TRBV15 and TRBJ2-1; 7 bases fit TRBD2. The V and J ends lost 5 bases and 6 bases, in that order; junction bases with no gene match: 10. The germline V gene has CDR1 LNHNV and CDR2 YYDKDF (reference sequence). The CDR3 contains 15 residues. CDR3 sequence: CATSGLRESFNEQFF. CDR3 DNA: TGTGCCACCAGCGGGTTGCGGGAGAGTTTCAATGAGCAGTTCTTC.

This clonotype was seen many times. The chain uses TRBV12-3 or TRBV12-4 and TRBJ1-1; D possibly corresponds to TRBD1 (5 bases). There are 17 residues in the CDR3. V shed 6 bases and J shed 1 base, with 21 bases lying between them. Written as DNA, the CDR3 is TGTGCCAGCAGGTTCGGGACTCTTTCACCCTGGAACACTGAAGCTTTCTTT. It specifies CASRFGTLSPWNTEAFF.

In its sample, this clonotype was seen many times. The chain recombines TRBV5-1 with TRBJ2-1; 9 bases agree with TRBD2. Trimming cost V 5 bases and J 3 bases; bases outside gene matches: 9. Germline CDR1 reads SGHRS; CDR2 reads YFSETQ. This CDR3 spans 16 amino acids. The DNA of the CDR3 is TGCGCCAGCAGATCCTCTCTAGCGGGACTCTACAATGAGCAGTTCTTC. Amino acids: CASRSSLAGLYNEQFF.

The chain has TRBV5-4 and TRBJ2-2; the match to TRBD2 covers 7 bases. CDR1 and CDR2 from the germline V gene are SGHNT and YYREEE (reference sequence). V shed 4 bases, J shed 5 bases, and the junction held 8 bases outside the gene matches. The CDR3 is made up of 15 amino acids. CDR3 region: CASSNGREKTGELFF. CDR3 DNA sequence: TGTGCCAGCAGCAACGGGCGGGAGAAGACCGGGGAGCTGTTTTTT.

The CDR3: CASSIDLRGSGTQYF. CDR3 DNA sequence: TGTGCCAGTAGTATAGATCTCCGTGGCTCCGGTACGCAGTATTTT. The chain employs TRBV19 and TRBJ2-3; the D is unclear. V was clipped by 0 bases and J by 8 bases, with 15 bases between them. The CDR3 length is 15 residues. The germline gives CDR1 LNHDA, CDR2 SQIVND (reference sequence).

This clonotype was seen a few times. The CDR3, as DNA: TGTGCCAGCAGAATCGGGGGTAAAGGAGCCTACGAGCAGTACGTC. Its protein product is CASRIGGKGAYEQYV. This chain joins TRBV5-5 and TRBJ2-7, with a weak D call TRBD2 (6 bases). Trimming took 5 bases from V and 2 from J, leaving 17 bases between them. This CDR3 is 15 amino acids long. CDR1 is SGHKS, CDR2 YYEKEE, per germline (reference sequence).

This clonotype was observed at least ten times. The chain combines TRBV4-2 with TRBJ2-2; D is undetermined. The CDR3 has 12 residues. Germline V CDR1 and CDR2: LGHNA, YNFKEQ. Trimming shortened V by 5 bases and J by 5 bases, and 6 bases separated the two germline ends. The CDR3: CASSDITGELFF. The CDR3 DNA reads TGTGCCAGCAGCGACATTACCGGGGAGCTGTTTTTT.

Ten or more counts support this clonotype. The rearrangement joins TRBV12-3 or TRBV12-4 to TRBJ2-3; maybe TRBD1 (5 bases). With 0 bases removed from V and 2 bases from J, the gap between germline ends came to 9 bases. The CDR3 has 15 amino acids. The CDR3 region is CASSLAGVATDTQYF. For the CDR3, the DNA is TGTGCCAGCAGTTTAGCAGGGGTCGCCACAGATACGCAGTATTTT.

The gene calls are TRBV6-1 and TRBJ2-7, with 12 positions matching TRBD2. V lost 8 bases to trimming and J lost 5 bases; unmatched junction nucleotides: 10. The CDR3 covers 15 residues. Germline V gene lookup returns CDR1 MNHNS and CDR2 SASEGT. The CDR3, as DNA: TGTGCCAGCGGGCTAGCGGGAGGGCCGTTCAACGAGCAGTACTTC. Residues: CASGLAGGPFNEQYF.